This T cell receptor (beta chain) was identified in a study of blood T cell repertoires in COVID-19. Measured with immunoSEQ multiplex PCR; TCRdb has only the in-frame clones, and not every one. The repertoire holds roughly 500,000 clones, approximately 88% seen once, with about 1.7% in the top ten. This CDR3 is 15 amino acids long. Deletions cut 2 bases from V and 2 bases from J, with 12 bases between. Per the germline V gene, CDR1 is LNHDA and CDR2 is SQIVND (reference sequence). J is TRBJ1-1 and V is TRBV19; perhaps TRBD1 as D (6 bases). The receptor comes from a woman aged 40 to 50 who had recovered from COVID-19. The sample taken for sequencing was PBMCs or T cells enriched from blood (not recorded which). The CDR3 region has the DNA TGTGCCAGTAGTATAAGCCCAGGGGATAACACTGAAGCTTTCTTT. It yields the protein CASSISPGDNTEAFF.